The rows below give T cell receptor beta chains drawn from one sample of a study of blood T cell repertoires in COVID-19. The data were produced by immunoSEQ multiplex PCR, yet TCRdb's version contains in-frame clones alone and is incomplete. The sample holds some 430,000 clones, 90% seen once. Sequencing was performed on PBMCs or T cells enriched from blood (not recorded which). All receptors come from a man aged 18 to 30 who had recovered from COVID-19. The CDR3 runs from the conserved cysteine through the conserved F or W. A D gene is named only where the DNA matches it firmly. Only some rows state a clone size, as once, few, many or a class for expanded clones.

DNA,CDR3,size,J,V,D
TGTGCCAGCAGCTATGGGACAGGGGGCTACGAGCAGTACTTC,CASSYGTGGYEQYF,-,TRBJ2-7,TRBV7-3,TRBD1
TGCGCCAGCAGCCAACTAGACAGGGATGAAAAACTGTTTTTT,CASSQLDRDEKLFF,-,TRBJ1-4,TRBV4-1,TRBD1
TGTGCCAGCAGCTTGGTGGCTAGCGAGGGGTATGAGCAGTTCTTC,CASSLVASEGYEQFF,-,TRBJ2-1,TRBV5-6,-
TGCGCCAGCAGCATACAGGGAGAAGCTTTCTTT,CASSIQGEAFF,few,TRBJ1-1,TRBV5-1,-
TGTGCCAGCAGTTCGACAGAGGCCTACACCGGGGAGCTGTTTTTT,CASSSTEAYTGELFF,-,TRBJ2-2,TRBV11-2,-
TGCGCCAGCAGGAAGGACAGGGACGGGGAGCTGTTTTTT,CASRKDRDGELFF,once,TRBJ2-2,TRBV10-2,TRBD1
TGCGCCAGCAGCTTCCAGGACAGGGATAATTCACCCCTCCACTTT,CASSFQDRDNSPLHF,once,TRBJ1-6,TRBV5-1,TRBD1
TGTGCCAGTAGTGGTACGGGAGGGGTCAATCAGCCCCAGCATTTT,CASSGTGGVNQPQHF,-,TRBJ1-5,TRBV19,-
TGTGCCAGCAGCGCGACAGGGGTTGGAAACACCATATATTTT,CASSATGVGNTIYF,-,TRBJ1-3,TRBV7-3,TRBD1
TGCAGCGTGCGTCAGGGCTTCAATCAGCCCCAGCATTTT,CSVRQGFNQPQHF,-,TRBJ1-5,TRBV29-1,-